The sample holds a few counts of the clone carrying this T cell receptor beta chain. Some clones are missing from TCRdb's copy, which holds only in-frame ones; the method was immunoSEQ multiplex PCR. The sample records roughly 29,000 clones, about four fifths being singletons. This sample was taken from a study of blood T cell repertoires in COVID-19. The clonotype originates from a man older than 75 with active COVID-19. Sequenced sample: peripheral blood.

The CDR3 DNA reads as TGTGCCAGCAGCTTAGGGCAGGGATTGACCACCGGGGAGCTGTTTTTT. Amino acid sequence: CASSLGQGLTTGELFF. The V gene is TRBV7-6, the J gene TRBJ2-2; D might be TRBD1 (5 bases). CDR3 length equals 16 residues. Germline V gives CDR1 SGHVS, CDR2 FNYEAQ. Trimming took 1 base from V and 4 from J, leaving 13 bases between them.